The source of this T cell receptor (beta chain) is a study of CD8 T cells in Susac syndrome. RNA, at about 0.45 to 1 ug, was reverse transcribed with random hexamers. The TCR beta CDR3 was amplified by immunoSEQ multiplex PCR across 54 Vbeta, 13 Jbeta. Via MiXCR, TCRdb re-called the immunoSEQ multiplex PCR reads, giving one row per CDR3 protein. The sample consists of about 440,000 distinct CDR3 sequences, about 85% of them appearing once. The T cells that were sequenced for TCR beta were CD8+ and CD4+ cells from blood. Negative isolation was used for CD8+ and CD4+ T cells, and FACS enrichment was applied to TEMRA cells. This receptor was taken from a human donor with multiple sclerosis. Sequencing was performed on CD8+ T cells from PBMCs.

Here the CDR3 reads CASSLEDSSSGANVLTF. For the CDR3, the DNA is TGTGCCAGCAGTTTAGAGGACAGTTCTTCTGGGGCCAACGTCCTGACTTTC. The rearrangement joins TRBV12-3 or TRBV12-4 to TRBJ2-6; the D gene is possibly TRBD1 (6 bases). V was pared by 1 base and J by 1 base, with 11 bases between. This CDR3 contains 17 residues.